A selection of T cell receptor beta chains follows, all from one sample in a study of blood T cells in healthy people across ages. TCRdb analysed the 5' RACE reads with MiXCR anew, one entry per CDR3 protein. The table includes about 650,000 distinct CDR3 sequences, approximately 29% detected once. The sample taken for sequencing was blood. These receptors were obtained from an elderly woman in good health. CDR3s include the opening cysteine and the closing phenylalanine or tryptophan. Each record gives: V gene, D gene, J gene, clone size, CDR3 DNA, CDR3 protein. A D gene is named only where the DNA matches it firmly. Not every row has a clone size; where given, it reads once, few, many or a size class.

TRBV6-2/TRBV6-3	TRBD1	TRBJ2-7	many	TGTGCCAGCAGTAAACCCGACAGGGGCAGTTACTCCTACGAGCAGTACTTC	CASSKPDRGSYSYEQYF
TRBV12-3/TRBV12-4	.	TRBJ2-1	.	TGTGCCAGCAAGGATGAGCAGTTCTTC	CASKDEQFF
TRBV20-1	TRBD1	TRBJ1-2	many	TGCAGTGCTAGTGCCCCCCGAGGGGGCACGAACTATGGCTACACCTTC	CSASAPRGGTNYGYTF
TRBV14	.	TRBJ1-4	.	TGTGCCAGCAGCCGTGCAACTAATGAAAAACGGTTTTTT	CASSRATNEKRFF
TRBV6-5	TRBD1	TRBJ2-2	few	TGTGCCAGCAGACTCGGACAGGCGAACACCGGGGAGCTGTTTTTT	CASRLGQANTGELFF
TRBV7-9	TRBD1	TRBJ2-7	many	TGTGCCAGCAGCGACAGGGTGGTCAGCTACGAGCAGTACTTC	CASSDRVVSYEQYF
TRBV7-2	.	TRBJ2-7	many	TGTGCCAGCAGCTTCTTGGGAAGGGGCGAGCAGTACTTC	CASSFLGRGEQYF
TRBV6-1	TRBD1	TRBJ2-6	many	TGTGCCAGCAGTGCCAAGGACAGGGCGGCTGGGGCCAACGTCCTGACTTTC	CASSAKDRAAGANVLTF
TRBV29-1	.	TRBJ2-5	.	TGCAGCGTTGAAAGCAGGAGGAGGCAAGAGACCCAGTACTTC	CSVESRRRQETQYF
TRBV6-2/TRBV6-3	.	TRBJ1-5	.	TGTGCCAGCAGAAGGGGGGGGAGAAATCAGCCCCAGCATTTT	CASRRGGRNQPQHF
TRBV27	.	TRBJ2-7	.	TGTGCCAGCAGTTTAACTACCTACTCCTACGAGCAGTACTTC	CASSLTTYSYEQYF
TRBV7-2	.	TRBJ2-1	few	TGTGCCAGCAGCTCCCGACGGATAACCTACAATGAGCAGTTCTTC	CASSSRRITYNEQFF
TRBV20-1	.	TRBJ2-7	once	TGCAGTGCCCCATCCCAGGGAGTGGGTGAGCAGTACTTC	CSAPSQGVGEQYF
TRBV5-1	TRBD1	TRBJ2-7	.	TGCGCCAGCAGCTTGCCAATGGGACAGCTCGACGAGCAGTACTTC	CASSLPMGQLDEQYF
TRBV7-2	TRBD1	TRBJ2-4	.	TGTGCCAGCAGCTTATCGGACAGGGGCAATGAGCAGTACTTC	CASSLSDRGNEQYF
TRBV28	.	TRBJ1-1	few	TGTGCCAGCAGTTTATCGCACAGTGAAGCTTTCTTT	CASSLSHSEAFF
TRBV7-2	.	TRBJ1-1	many	TGTGCCAGCAGCTTAAGGGCAGGGAGGACTGAAGCTTTCTTT	CASSLRAGRTEAFF
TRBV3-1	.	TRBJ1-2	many	TGTGCCAGCAGCCCTACAGGGTTGCTAGACTATGGCTACACCTTC	CASSPTGLLDYGYTF
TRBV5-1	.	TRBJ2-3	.	TGCGCCAGCAGCCCGGTGGTGGTCTCCACAGATACGCAGTATTTT	CASSPVVVSTDTQYF
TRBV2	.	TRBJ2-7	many	TGTGCCAGCAGTGTCTCCAGGGTGAACGGCGAGCAGTACTTC	CASSVSRVNGEQYF
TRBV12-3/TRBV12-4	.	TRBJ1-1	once	TGTGCCAGCACCCAGCAAATGTCGAACACTGAAGCTTTCTTT	CASTQQMSNTEAFF
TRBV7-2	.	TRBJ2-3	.	TGTGCCAGCAGCTTAGCCGGCGGCGGGGGCACAGATACGCAGTATTTT	CASSLAGGGGTDTQYF
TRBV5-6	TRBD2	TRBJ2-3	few	TGTGCCAGCAGCCCCTGGATGCGGGGGGCTGGAGATACGCAGTATTTT	CASSPWMRGAGDTQYF
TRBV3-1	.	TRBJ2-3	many	TGTGCCAGCAGTACGAGCGGGAGCACAGATACGCAGTATTTT	CASSTSGSTDTQYF
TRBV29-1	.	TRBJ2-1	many	TGCAGCGTTGAGGGGAGCAGGGAGTTGTCGAGTGCCGATGAGCAGTTCTTC	CSVEGSRELSSADEQFF
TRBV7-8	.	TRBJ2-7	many	TGTGCCAGCAGCTTAGACTTAGGGTCCTACGAGCAGTACTTC	CASSLDLGSYEQYF
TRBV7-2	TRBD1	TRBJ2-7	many	TGTGCCAGCAGCTCACCGGGACAGGGGAAGGAGCAGTACTTC	CASSSPGQGKEQYF
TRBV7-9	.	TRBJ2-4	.	TGTGCCAGCAGCCCCGGGGGGACAGCGATAAACATTCAGTACTTC	CASSPGGTAINIQYF
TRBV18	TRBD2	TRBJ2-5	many	TGTGCCAGCTCACCACGATCGAGCGGGGGGGCGGTGGAGACCCAGTACTTC	CASSPRSSGGAVETQYF
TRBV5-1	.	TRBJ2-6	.	TGCGCCAGCACCGAGGGCGGTGGGGCCAACGTCCTGACTTTC	CASTEGGGANVLTF
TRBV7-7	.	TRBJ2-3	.	TGTGCTAGCAGCTTAGCGCAGCGGGTTAGCACAGATACGCAGTATTTT	CASSLAQRVSTDTQYF
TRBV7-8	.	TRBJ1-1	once	TGTGCCAGCAGCTTTTTTGTCCAGCGTAAGCTGAACACTGAAGCTTTCTTT	CASSFFVQRKLNTEAFF
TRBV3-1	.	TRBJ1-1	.	TGTGCCAGCAGCCAAGTTCTCACAGGGAACACTGAAGCTTTCTTT	CASSQVLTGNTEAFF
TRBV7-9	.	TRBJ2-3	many	TGTGCCAGCAGCTTCCGGGGAGATACGCAGTATTTT	CASSFRGDTQYF
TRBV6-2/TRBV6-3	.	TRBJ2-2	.	TGTGCCAGCAGTTACTTCGAAGCCGGGGAGCTGTTTTTT	CASSYFEAGELFF
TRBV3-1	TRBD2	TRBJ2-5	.	TGTGCCAGCAGAAACAGACTAGCGAGGATGGAGACCCAGTACTTC	CASRNRLARMETQYF
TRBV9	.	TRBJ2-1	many	TGTGCCAGCAGCTACACAGGGCAGGGGATGGACAATGAGCAGTTCTTC	CASSYTGQGMDNEQFF
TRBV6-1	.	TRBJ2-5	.	TGTGCCAGCAGTGAAGAACTAGTGGTGGTTGATGAGCAGTACTTC	CASSEELVVVDEQYF
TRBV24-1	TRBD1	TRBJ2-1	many	TGTGCCACCAGTGATACAGGGGTGCGCGGTAATGAGCAGTTCTTC	CATSDTGVRGNEQFF
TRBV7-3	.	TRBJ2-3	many	TGTGCCAGCAGCGCGACTGTTGCTAGCACAGATACGCAGTATTTT	CASSATVASTDTQYF
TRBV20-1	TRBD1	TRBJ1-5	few	TGCAGTGCTAGCAGGGGGATACCGCCCCAGCATTTT	CSASRGIPPQHF
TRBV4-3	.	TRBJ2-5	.	TGCGCCAGCAGCCAAGAGGCAGGGGCAGGCAATGAGCAGTACTTC	CASSQEAGAGNEQYF
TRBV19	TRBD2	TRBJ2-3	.	TGTGCCAGTAGTATATCTAGCGGGGGTTCCACCACAGATACGCAGTATTTT	CASSISSGGSTTDTQYF
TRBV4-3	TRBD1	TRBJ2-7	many	TGCGCCAGCAGCCAAGCGTTAACAGGGGACTCCTACGAGCAGTACTTC	CASSQALTGDSYEQYF
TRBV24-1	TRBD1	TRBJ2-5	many	TGTGCCACCAGTGATGCAGGGACAGGGCAAGAGACCCAGTACTTC	CATSDAGTGQETQYF
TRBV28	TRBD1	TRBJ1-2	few	TGTGCCAGCCAGACAGGGGGGAGTAACTATGGCTACACCTTC	CASQTGGSNYGYTF